The text below deals with one T cell receptor beta chain. Compared with germline, one end of the junction differs, possibly owing to a read error. TCRdb redid the calling of the RT-PCR reads with MiXCR, one entry per CDR3 protein. The sample lists more than 550,000 distinct CDR3 sequences, 13% to 15% occurring once. Germline values: CDR1 DFQATT, CDR2 SNEGSKA (reference sequence). The CDR3 totals 14 residues. This sequence was found in a female donor in good health, serving as a healthy control. The V call is TRBV20-1, the J call TRBJ2-3; tentative D call: TRBD2 (7 bases). The sample consisted of memory CD4+ T cells from blood. CDR3 region: CSARGGGYEGTQYF. In nucleotides, the CDR3 is TGCAGTGCCAGAGGGGGGGGGTATGAGGGTACGCAGTATTTT.